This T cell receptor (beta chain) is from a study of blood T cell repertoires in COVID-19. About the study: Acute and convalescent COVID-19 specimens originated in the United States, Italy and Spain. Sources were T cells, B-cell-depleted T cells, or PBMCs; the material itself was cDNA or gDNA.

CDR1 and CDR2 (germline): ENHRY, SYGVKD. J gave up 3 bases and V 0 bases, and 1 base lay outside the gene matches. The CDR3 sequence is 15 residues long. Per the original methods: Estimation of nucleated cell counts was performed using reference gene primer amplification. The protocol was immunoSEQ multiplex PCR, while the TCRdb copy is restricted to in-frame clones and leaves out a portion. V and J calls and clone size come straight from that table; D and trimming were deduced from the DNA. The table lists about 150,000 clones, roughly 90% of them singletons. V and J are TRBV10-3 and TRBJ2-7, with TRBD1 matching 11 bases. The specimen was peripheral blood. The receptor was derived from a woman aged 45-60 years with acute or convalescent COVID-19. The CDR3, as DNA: TGTGCCATCAGTGAGTCGGGGACAGGGGGCTACGAGCAGTACTTC. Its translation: CAISESGTGGYEQYF.